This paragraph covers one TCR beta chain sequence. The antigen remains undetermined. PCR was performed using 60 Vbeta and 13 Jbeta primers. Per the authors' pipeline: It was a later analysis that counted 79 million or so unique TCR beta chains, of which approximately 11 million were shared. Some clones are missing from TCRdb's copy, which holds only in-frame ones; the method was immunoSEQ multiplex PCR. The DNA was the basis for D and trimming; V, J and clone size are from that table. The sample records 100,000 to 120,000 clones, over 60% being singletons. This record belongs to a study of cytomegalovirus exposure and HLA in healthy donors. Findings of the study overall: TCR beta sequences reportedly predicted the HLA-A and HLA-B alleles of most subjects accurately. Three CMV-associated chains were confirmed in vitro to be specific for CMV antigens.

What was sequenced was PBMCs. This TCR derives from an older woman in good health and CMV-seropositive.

The CDR3 loop is CSASLPNTEAFF. Written as DNA, the CDR3 is TGCAGCGCCTCACTCCCAAACACTGAAGCTTTCTTT. The chain is built from TRBV29-1 and TRBJ1-1, with unresolved D. From germline, CDR1 is SQVTM and CDR2 ANQGSEA. The CDR3 covers 12 residues. V was shortened by 7 bases and J by 2 bases, with 11 bases between the two germline ends.